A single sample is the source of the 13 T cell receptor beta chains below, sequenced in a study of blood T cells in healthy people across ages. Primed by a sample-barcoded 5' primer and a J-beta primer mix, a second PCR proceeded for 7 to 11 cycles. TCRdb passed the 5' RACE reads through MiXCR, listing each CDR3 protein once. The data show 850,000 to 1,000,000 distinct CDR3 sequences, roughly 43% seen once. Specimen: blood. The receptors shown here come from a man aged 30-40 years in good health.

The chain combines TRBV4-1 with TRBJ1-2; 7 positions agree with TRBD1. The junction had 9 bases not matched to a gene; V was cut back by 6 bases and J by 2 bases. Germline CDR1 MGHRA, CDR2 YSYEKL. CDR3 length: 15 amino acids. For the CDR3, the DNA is TGCGCCAGCAGGGAAAATCAGGGGGTGAACTATGGCTACACCTTC. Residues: CASRENQGVNYGYTF.

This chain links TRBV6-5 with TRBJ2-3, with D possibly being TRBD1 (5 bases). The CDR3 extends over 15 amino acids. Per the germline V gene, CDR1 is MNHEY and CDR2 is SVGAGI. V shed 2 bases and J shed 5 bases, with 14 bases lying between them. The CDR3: CASSYRAGLLDTQYF. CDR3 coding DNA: TGTGCCAGCAGTTACAGGGCAGGGTTACTAGATACGCAGTATTTT.

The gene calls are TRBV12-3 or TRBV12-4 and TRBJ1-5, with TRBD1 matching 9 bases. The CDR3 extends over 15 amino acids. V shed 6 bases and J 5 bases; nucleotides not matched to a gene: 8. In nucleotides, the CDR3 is TGTGCCAGCAGCGCGACAGGGGGAAGATATCAGCCCCAGCATTTT. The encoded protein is CASSATGGRYQPQHF.

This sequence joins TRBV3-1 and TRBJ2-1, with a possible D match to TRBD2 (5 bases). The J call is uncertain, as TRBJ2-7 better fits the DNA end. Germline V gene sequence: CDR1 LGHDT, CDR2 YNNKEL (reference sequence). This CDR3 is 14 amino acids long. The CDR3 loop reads CASSPRGSYNEQYF. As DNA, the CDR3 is TGTGCCAGCAGCCCTCGAGGGAGTTACAATGAGCAGTACTTC.

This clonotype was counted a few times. The CDR3, as DNA: TGTGCCATCAGTGGGGGTAGCGGGAGGGCCGCTATTGAGCAGTTCTTC. It is translated as CAISGGSGRAAIEQFF. The gene calls are TRBV10-3 and TRBJ2-1; 11 positions match TRBD2. The CDR3 totals 16 residues. V shed 4 bases and J 9 bases; nucleotides not matched to a gene: 11. The V gene's germline CDR1 is ENHRY and CDR2 SYGVKD.

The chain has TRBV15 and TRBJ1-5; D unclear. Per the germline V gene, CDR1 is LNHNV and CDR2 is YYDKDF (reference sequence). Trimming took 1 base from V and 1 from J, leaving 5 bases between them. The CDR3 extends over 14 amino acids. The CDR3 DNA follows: TGTGCCACCAGCAGAGGGAACAGCAATCAGCCCCAGCATTTT. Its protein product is CATSRGNSNQPQHF.

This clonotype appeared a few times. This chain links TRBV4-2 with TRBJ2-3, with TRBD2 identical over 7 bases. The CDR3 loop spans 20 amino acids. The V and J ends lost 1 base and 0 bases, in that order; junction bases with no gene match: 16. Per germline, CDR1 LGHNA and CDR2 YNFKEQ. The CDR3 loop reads CASSQVLADTTQISTDTQYF. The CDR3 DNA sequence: TGTGCCAGCAGCCAAGTTCTAGCGGATACCACCCAGATAAGCACAGATACGCAGTATTTT.

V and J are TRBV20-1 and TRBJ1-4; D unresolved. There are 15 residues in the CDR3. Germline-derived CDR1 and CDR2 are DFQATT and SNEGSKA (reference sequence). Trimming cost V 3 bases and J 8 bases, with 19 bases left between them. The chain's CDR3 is CSASFRAAVREKLFF. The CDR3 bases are TGCAGTGCTAGTTTCCGGGCCGCCGTAAGGGAAAAACTGTTTTTT.

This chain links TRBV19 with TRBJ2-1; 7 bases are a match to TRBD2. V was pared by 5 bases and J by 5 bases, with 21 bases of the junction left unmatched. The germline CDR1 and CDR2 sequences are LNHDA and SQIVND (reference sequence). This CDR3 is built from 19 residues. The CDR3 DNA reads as TGTGCCAGTAGTTTTGGCGGCCGTACTAGCGCACCGCCTCACAATGAGCAGTTCTTC. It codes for CASSFGGRTSAPPHNEQFF.

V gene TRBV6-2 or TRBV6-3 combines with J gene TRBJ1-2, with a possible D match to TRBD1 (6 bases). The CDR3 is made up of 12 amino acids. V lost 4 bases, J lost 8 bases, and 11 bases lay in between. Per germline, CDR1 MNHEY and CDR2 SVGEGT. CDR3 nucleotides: TGTGCCAGCAGTTCCTCACAGGGAGGCTACACCTTC. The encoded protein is CASSSSQGGYTF.

The CDR3 loop reads CASSSRDRVHEQYF. The CDR3, as DNA: TGTGCCAGCAGCTCCCGGGACAGGGTTCACGAGCAGTACTTC. The genes are TRBV7-9 and TRBJ2-4, with TRBD1 identical over 9 bases. TRBJ2-7 explains the end of the DNA better; the J call may be wrong. The CDR3 is made up of 14 amino acids. Germline V gene sequence: CDR1 SEHNR, CDR2 FQNEAQ (reference sequence).

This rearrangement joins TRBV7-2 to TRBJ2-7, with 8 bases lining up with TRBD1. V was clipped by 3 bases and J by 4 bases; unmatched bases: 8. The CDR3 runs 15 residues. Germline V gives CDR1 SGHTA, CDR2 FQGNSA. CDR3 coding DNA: TGTGCCAGCAGCTTCAACAGGGGGGTGAGTTACGAGCAGTACTTC. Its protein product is CASSFNRGVSYEQYF.

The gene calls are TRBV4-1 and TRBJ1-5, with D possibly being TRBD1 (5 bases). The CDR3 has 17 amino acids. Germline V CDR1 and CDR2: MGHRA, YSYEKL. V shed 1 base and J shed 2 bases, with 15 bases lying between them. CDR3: CASSQGLVVGGNQPQHF. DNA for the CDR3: TGCGCCAGCAGCCAAGGGTTGGTCGTGGGGGGCAATCAGCCCCAGCATTTT.